This T cell receptor (beta chain) was sequenced during a study of shared clonotypes between healthy human individuals (dated by TCRdb to the early 2020s). The study in broad terms: The cohort comprised two women and a few men aged 18 to 49 years. For each donor, CD4 naive and CD4 memory were each given three plates, CD8 naive was given two plates, and CD8 memory was given one plate. Blood TCR repertoires of five healthy adults were deeply sequenced to estimate repertoire size and the extent of clonotype sharing between individuals. To increase sequencing depth and limit assay-specific biases, TCR repertoire library preparation and sequencing were carried out by different laboratories using diverse techniques. Per donor, leukapheresis produced somewhere between about 0.9 and 9.5 billion PBMCs. Overall results and qualifications from the work: Across four donors, around 5% of naive CD4, more than 3% of naive CD8, 2% to 2.5% of memory CD4, and about 0.4% of memory CD8 clonotypes were shared. Estimated clonotype richness was generally larger for naive than for memory subsets. Compared with non-shared clonotypes, clonotypes shared by all four sorted-subset donors had higher generation probabilities. Incomplete sequencing was indicated by rarefaction of sorted-subset datasets, despite the large sequencing depth. Pairwise subsampling led to the expectation that sequencing depth would affect the degree of clonotype sharing among donors. The genetic and exposure-history diversity represented was limited by the small number of donors. Sampling was restricted to blood, and TCR repertoires in tissues likely differ from the TCR repertoires found in blood.

Comment on this clone: Its cognate antigen has yet to be identified. The input lacks base qualities; no much larger clone sits a single base away.

Using the deep immunoSEQ assay, TCR CDR3 regions were amplified from genomic DNA by multiplex PCR. Extracted genomic DNA from each cell subset was distributed evenly across all wells of several immunoSEQ 96-well plates, and each plate was treated as a replicate. Each replicate PCR for sorted subsets received about 210 ng genomic DNA, equal to some 32,000 T cell genomes. The purified libraries were quantified using a Qubit 3.0 fluorometer, sized with a Bioanalyzer 2100, and then quantified again using the KAPA Library Quantification kit. A separate single-read 150-cycle Illumina NextSeq 550 flow cell was used to sequence each immunoSEQ 96-well plate. As for how the authors treated the data: Because only junctional sequences without quality scores were contained in the immunoSEQ output, filtering matching that applied to full-length reads could not be performed. Sequences were annotated with PyIR, a Python wrapper for IgBLAST v1.9, and V/J genes and CDR3 were assigned using IMGT germline references. Reads were removed for weak V/J assignments (E-value above 1e-6), missing CDR3, stop codons, out-of-frame junctions, or ambiguous translated residues. V3J clonotypes were defined as sequences sharing an identical inferred V gene, J gene, and CDR3 amino acid sequence. Percentage overlap between repertoires was calculated by dividing the number of shared unique clonotypes by the size of the smaller repertoire. RTK rarefaction, the Chao1 estimator, and Recon v2.1 estimates of unobserved clonotypes were used to assess repertoire richness. Generation probabilities for all TCRbeta clonotypes obtained by the gDNA method from a handful of donors were computed using OLGA. TCRdb carries this immuneACCESS record with in-frame sequences only. Its versions omit some clonotypes, under half of them owing to an unresolved V gene in the studies checked, with the rest unexplained. That table furnishes V, J and clone size, whereas the DNA furnished D and trimming. The sample table shows a few million clones, and approximately 95% are seen once. Jointly, the top ten make up 0.39% of the sample.

Trimming removed 5 bases from V and 0 bases from J, leaving 9 bases between the germline ends. Spanning cysteine to phenylalanine, the CDR3 consists of 14 amino acids. Of all the DNA, just the CDR3 is kept, 42 bases in frame from base 1. Based on the germline V gene (reference sequence), the CDR1 and CDR2 sequences are LNHNV and YYDKDF. The donors were healthy, HIV-negative adults with no recently reported acute infections or vaccinations. Every donor was a Caucasian adult living in Nashville, Tennessee, USA. Magnetic negative selection was used to enrich CD4+ T cells, after which naive cells were positively selected on CD45RA and the negative fraction became the memory subset. After blood collection by leukapheresis, PBMCs were isolated using Ficoll-Histopaque density gradient centrifugation and then cryopreserved in the vapor phase of liquid nitrogen. Analytical flow cytometry was used to check the purity and quantity of each magnetically sorted T cell population. Genomic DNA was isolated from each sorted fraction and quantified by UV absorbance on a Nanodrop 2000c.

The material sequenced was naive CD4+ T cells from PBMCs. The cell subset or site tag for this specimen amounts to: CD45RA+ positively selected. This TCR was sampled from a young man in good health. Some clones in this sample may be carry-over from other donors' samples. The V gene is TRBV15 and the J gene is TRBJ2-3; perhaps TRBD2 is the D gene, with 6 bases matching. The DNA sequence is given as TGTGCCACCAGCGGGGGACTGAGCACAGATACGCAGTATTTT. Its translation reads: CATSGGLSTDTQYF.